The 3 T cell receptor beta chains in this list originate from one sample, sequenced in a study of blood T cell repertoires in COVID-19. Data came from immunoSEQ multiplex PCR; TCRdb stores just in-frame clones and leaves some out. The sample has about 65,000 clones, about 83% seen once; the top ten hold 9.5% to 13%. What was sequenced was peripheral blood. These TCRs come from a man between 50 and 59 years old with COVID-19, enrolled during active disease.

The J gene is TRBJ2-6, the V gene TRBV10-3; D not certain. Germline V gene lookup returns CDR1 ENHRY and CDR2 SYGVKD. Deletions cut 6 bases from V and 0 bases from J, with 3 bases between. CDR3 length: 13 residues. CDR3 coding DNA: TGTGCCATCAGCAACTCTGGGGCCAACGTCCTGACTTTC. This sequence encodes CAISNSGANVLTF.

V is TRBV28 and J is TRBJ1-1; D might be TRBD1 (6 bases). Between the trimmed V and J ends, which lost 1 base and 6 bases, there was a span of 12 bases. Germline V lookup: CDR1 MDHEN, CDR2 SYDVKM. The CDR3 loop spans 14 amino acids. The CDR3 nucleotides are TGTGCCAGCAGTTTATTACAGGGAGGGTCTGAAGCTTTCTTT. Amino acids: CASSLLQGGSEAFF. The complete variable domain, with remaining parts taken from reference TRBV28 and TRBJ1-1, reads DVKVTQSSRYLVKRTGEKVFLECVQDMDHENMFWYRQDPGLGLRLIYFSYDVKMKEKGDIPEGYSVSREKKERFSLILESASTNQTSMYLCASSLLQGGSEAFFGQGTRLTVV.

This chain uses TRBV6-5 with TRBJ2-1, with TRBD2 matching over 8 bases. Germline V gene sequence: CDR1 MNHEY, CDR2 SVGAGI. V lost 6 bases, J lost 5 bases, and 6 bases stayed unmatched. The CDR3 totals 14 residues. The CDR3 DNA reads as TGTGCCAGCAGAGGAGCGGGAGCAAACAATGAGCAGTTCTTC. It specifies CASRGAGANNEQFF.